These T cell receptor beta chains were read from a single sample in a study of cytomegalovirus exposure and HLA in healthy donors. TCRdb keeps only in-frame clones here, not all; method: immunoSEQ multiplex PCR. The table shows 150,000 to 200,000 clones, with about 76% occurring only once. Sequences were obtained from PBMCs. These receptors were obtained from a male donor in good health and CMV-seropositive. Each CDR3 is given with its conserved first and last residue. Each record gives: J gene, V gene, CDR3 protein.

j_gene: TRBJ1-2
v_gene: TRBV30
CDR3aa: CAWDGPWTSTYGYTF

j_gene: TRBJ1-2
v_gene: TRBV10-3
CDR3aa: CAISAGGHSEEYGYTF

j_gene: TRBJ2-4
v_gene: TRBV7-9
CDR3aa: CASSRGGLDIQYF

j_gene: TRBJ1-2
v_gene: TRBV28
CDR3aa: CASRNDRVYGYTF

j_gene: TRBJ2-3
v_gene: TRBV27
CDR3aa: CASTRSWNTDTQYF

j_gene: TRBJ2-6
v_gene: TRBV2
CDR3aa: CASIQGGSGGANVLTF

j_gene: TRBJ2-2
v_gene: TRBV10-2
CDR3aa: CASIGDTGELFF

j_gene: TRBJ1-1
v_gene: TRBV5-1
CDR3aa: CASSLFWTDTEAFF

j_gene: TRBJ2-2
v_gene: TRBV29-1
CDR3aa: CSVGDGGANTGELFF

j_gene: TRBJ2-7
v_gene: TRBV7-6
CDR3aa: CASSLGDRVYEQYF

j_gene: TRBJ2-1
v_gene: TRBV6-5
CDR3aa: CASKPGTSSYNEQFF